The present TCR beta chain was sequenced within a study of shared clonotypes between healthy human individuals. This CDR3 region has 13 residues. Germline V gene data show CDR1 as LNHDA and CDR2 as SQIVND (reference sequence). V gave up 4 bases and J gave up 5 bases, with 11 bases separating them. The study ran the assay at deep level. Assay: immunoSEQ multiplex PCR; the TCRdb copy retains only in-frame clones and omits some. The sample shows about 1 million clones, around 74% of them seen only once. The receptor was derived from a man aged 18 to 30 in good health. The chain joins TRBV19 to TRBJ2-5; D is undetermined. The specimen sequenced was memory CD4+ T cells sorted from blood. As to subset: CD45RA-negative fraction. In DNA, the CDR3 is TGTGCCAGTAGTACCTCCGATAAGGAGACCCAGTACTTC. Encoded protein: CASSTSDKETQYF.